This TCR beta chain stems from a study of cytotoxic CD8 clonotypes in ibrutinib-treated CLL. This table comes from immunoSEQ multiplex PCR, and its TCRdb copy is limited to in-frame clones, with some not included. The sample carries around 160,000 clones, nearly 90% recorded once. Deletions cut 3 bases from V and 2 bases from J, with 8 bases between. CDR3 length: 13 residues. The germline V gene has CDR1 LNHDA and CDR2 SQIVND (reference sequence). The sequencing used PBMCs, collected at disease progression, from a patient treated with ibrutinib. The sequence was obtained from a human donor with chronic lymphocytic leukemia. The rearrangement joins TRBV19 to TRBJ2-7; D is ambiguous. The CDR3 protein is CASSISQTYEQYF. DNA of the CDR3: TGTGCCAGTAGTATTTCGCAGACCTACGAGCAGTACTTC.